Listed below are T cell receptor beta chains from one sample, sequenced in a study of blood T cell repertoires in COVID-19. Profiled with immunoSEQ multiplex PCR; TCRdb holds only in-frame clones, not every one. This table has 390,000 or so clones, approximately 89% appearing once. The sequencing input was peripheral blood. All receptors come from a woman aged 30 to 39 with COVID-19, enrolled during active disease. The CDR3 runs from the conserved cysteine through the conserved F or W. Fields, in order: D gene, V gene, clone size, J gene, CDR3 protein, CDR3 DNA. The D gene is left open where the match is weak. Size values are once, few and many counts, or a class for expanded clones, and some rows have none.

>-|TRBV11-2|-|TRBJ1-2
CASSLGGRYGYTF
TGTGCCAGCAGCTTAGGGGGGCGGTATGGCTACACCTTC
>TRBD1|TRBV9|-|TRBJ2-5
CASSAGTGGTETQYF
TGTGCCAGCAGCGCCGGGACAGGGGGCACAGAGACCCAGTACTTC
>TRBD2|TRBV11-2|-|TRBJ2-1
CASSLGPVAGGRNEQFF
TGTGCCAGCAGCTTAGGGCCGGTGGCGGGAGGTAGGAATGAGCAGTTCTTC
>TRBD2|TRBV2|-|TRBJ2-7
CASSVLAGAHEQYF
TGTGCCAGCAGTGTTCTAGCGGGAGCTCACGAGCAGTACTTC
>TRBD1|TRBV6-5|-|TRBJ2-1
CASSRSGTVYNEQFF
TGTGCCAGCAGCAGATCCGGGACAGTCTACAATGAGCAGTTCTTC
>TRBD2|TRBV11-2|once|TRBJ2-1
CASSPGLASEQFF
TGTGCCAGCAGCCCCGGACTAGCGAGTGAGCAGTTCTTC
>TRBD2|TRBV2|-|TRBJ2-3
CASSQLAGGTDTQYF
TGTGCCAGCAGCCAACTAGCGGGAGGCACAGATACGCAGTATTTT
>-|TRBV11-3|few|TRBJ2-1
CASSPTTGFYNEQFF
TGTGCCAGCAGCCCGACGACAGGATTCTACAATGAGCAGTTCTTC
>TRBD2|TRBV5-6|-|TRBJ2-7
CASSRGLGVYEQYF
TGTGCCAGCAGCCGAGGACTAGGGGTCTACGAGCAGTACTTC
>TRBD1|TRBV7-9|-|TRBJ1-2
CASSFNQGAAGYTF
TGTGCCAGCAGCTTCAACCAGGGGGCTGCTGGCTACACCTTC
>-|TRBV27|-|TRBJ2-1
CASSSLYNEQFF
TGTGCCAGCAGTTCCCTCTACAATGAGCAGTTCTTC
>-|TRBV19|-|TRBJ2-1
CASSISAAYNEQFF
TGTGCCAGTAGTATCTCCGCGGCCTACAATGAGCAGTTCTTC
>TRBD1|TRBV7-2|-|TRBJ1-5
CASSLTGDSNQPQHF
TGTGCCAGCAGCTTAACAGGGGATAGCAATCAGCCCCAGCATTTT
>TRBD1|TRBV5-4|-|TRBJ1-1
CASSLVDRVGAFF
TGTGCCAGCAGCTTGGTCGACAGGGTAGGAGCTTTCTTT
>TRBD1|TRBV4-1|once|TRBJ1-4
CASSQDLGTGNNEKLFF
TGCGCCAGCAGCCAAGATTTGGGGACAGGTAACAATGAAAAACTGTTTTTT
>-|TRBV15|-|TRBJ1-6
CATSGPPRQDNSPLHF
TGTGCCACCAGCGGACCACCCAGACAGGATAATTCACCCCTCCACTTT
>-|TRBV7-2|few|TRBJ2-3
CASTLQAGLSTDTQYF
TGTGCCAGCACCCTCCAGGCGGGCCTTAGCACAGATACGCAGTATTTT
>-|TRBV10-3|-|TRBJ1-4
CAIRRGEATNEKLFF
TGTGCCATCCGGAGGGGAGAAGCAACTAATGAAAAACTGTTTTTT
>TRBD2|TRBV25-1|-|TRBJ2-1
CASSELAGAFDNEQFF
TGTGCCAGCAGTGAATTGGCGGGAGCTTTCGACAATGAGCAGTTCTTC
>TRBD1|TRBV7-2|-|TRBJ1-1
CASSFWTGKKTEAFF
TGTGCCAGCAGCTTCTGGACAGGGAAGAAGACTGAAGCTTTCTTT
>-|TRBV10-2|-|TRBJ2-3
CASRDLTLVADTQYF
TGCGCCAGCAGAGACCTGACTCTGGTTGCAGATACGCAGTATTTT
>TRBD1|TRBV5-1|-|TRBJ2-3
CASSLIRQGRGDTQYF
TGCGCCAGCAGCCTAATCAGACAGGGAAGAGGAGATACGCAGTATTTT
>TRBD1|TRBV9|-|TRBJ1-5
CASSPGQGFQPQHF
TGTGCCAGCAGCCCGGGACAGGGTTTCCAGCCCCAGCATTTT
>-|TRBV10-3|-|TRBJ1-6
CAISVAGQSSPLHF
TGTGCCATCAGTGTGGCAGGGCAGAGCTCACCCCTCCACTTT
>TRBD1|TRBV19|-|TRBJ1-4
CANPLGTGEGEKLFF
TGTGCCAATCCCCTAGGGACAGGGGAGGGCGAAAAACTGTTTTTT
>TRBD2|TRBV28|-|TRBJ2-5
CAGCRREGPETQYF
TGTGCCGGATGTCGGCGGGAGGGCCCCGAGACCCAGTACTTC
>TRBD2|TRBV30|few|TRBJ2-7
CAWKLAGGAYEQYF
TGTGCCTGGAAGTTGGCGGGAGGTGCCTACGAGCAGTACTTC
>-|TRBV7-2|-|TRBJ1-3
CASSLYSSGNTIYF
TGTGCCAGCAGCTTATACAGCTCTGGAAACACCATATATTTT
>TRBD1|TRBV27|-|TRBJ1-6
CASSPDNQGESPLHF
TGTGCCAGCAGTCCGGACAATCAGGGGGAATCACCCCTCCACTTT
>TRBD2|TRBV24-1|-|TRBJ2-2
CATSDPPGGSNTGELFF
TGTGCCACCAGTGACCCCCCGGGAGGATCGAACACCGGGGAGCTGTTTTTT
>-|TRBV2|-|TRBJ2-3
CASIRNRLQYF
TGTGCCAGCATCCGAAACAGACTACAGTATTTT
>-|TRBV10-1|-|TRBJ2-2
CASSGSPNTGELFF
TGCGCCAGCTCGGGGAGCCCGAACACCGGGGAGCTGTTTTTT
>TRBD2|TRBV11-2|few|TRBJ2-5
CASSLAGGETQYF
TGTGCCAGCAGCTTAGCGGGAGGGGAGACCCAGTACTTC
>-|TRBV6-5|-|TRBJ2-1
CASSRSAQTYNEQFF
TGTGCCAGCAGTCGTAGCGCACAAACCTACAATGAGCAGTTCTTC
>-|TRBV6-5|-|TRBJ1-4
CASSYQRVEKLFF
TGTGCCAGCAGCTACCAACGGGTTGAAAAACTGTTTTTT
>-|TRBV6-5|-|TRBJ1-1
CATHRVGEAFF
TGTGCCACACACAGGGTGGGTGAAGCTTTCTTT
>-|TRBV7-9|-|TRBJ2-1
CASSPPDWDEQFF
TGTGCCAGCAGCCCCCCAGACTGGGATGAGCAGTTCTTC
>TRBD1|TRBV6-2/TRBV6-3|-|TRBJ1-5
CASSKQGQINQPQHF
TGTGCCAGCAGCAAACAGGGACAGATCAATCAGCCCCAGCATTTT
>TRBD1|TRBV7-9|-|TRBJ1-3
CASSPPTGANTIYF
TGTGCCAGCAGCCCACCGACAGGGGCGAACACCATATATTTT
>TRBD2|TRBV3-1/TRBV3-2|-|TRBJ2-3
CASSGASAGVADTQYF
TGTGCCAGCAGCGGAGCCAGTGCGGGAGTTGCAGATACGCAGTATTTT
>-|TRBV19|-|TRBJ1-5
CASTSIGSNQPQHF
TGTGCCAGTACCAGTATCGGGAGCAATCAGCCCCAGCATTTT
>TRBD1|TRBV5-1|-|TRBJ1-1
CASSLGTARTEAFF
TGCGCCAGCAGCCTGGGGACAGCCCGCACTGAAGCTTTCTTT
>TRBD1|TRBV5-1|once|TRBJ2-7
CASSFGQGTHEQYF
TGCGCCAGCAGCTTCGGACAGGGAACCCACGAGCAGTACTTC
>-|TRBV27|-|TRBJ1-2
CASSLSGGVDYGYTF
TGTGCCAGCAGTTTATCAGGAGGGGTTGATTATGGCTACACCTTC
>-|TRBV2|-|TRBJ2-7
CASSKRDEQYF
TGTGCCAGCAGCAAGAGAGACGAGCAGTACTTC
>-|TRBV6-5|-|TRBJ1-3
CASSRGEARGNTIYF
TGTGCCAGCAGTCGCGGGGAGGCGCGAGGAAACACCATATATTTT
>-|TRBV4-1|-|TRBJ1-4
CASSRGGAVEKLFF
TGCGCCAGCAGCCGAGGAGGGGCGGTTGAAAAACTGTTTTTT
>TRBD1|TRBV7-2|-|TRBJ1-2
CASSGDRGYGYTF
TGTGCCAGCAGCGGGGACAGGGGCTATGGCTACACCTTC
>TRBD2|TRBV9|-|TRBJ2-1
CASSPRGGRAGLYNEQFF
TGTGCCAGCAGCCCTAGAGGAGGGAGAGCGGGGTTATACAATGAGCAGTTCTTC
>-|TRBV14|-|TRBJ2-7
CASSPSSITGSYEQYF
TGTGCCAGCAGTCCTAGCTCAATTACCGGCTCCTACGAGCAGTACTTC
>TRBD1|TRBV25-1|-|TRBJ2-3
CATQEFGTGADTQYF
TGTGCCACCCAAGAATTTGGGACAGGGGCAGATACGCAGTATTTT
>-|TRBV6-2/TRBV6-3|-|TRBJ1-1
CASSYAVIGNTEAFF
TGTGCCAGCAGTTACGCGGTTATTGGGAACACTGAAGCTTTCTTT
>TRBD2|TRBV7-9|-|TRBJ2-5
CASSSTTSGRVETQYF
TGTGCCAGCAGCTCAACTACTAGCGGGAGGGTAGAGACCCAGTACTTC